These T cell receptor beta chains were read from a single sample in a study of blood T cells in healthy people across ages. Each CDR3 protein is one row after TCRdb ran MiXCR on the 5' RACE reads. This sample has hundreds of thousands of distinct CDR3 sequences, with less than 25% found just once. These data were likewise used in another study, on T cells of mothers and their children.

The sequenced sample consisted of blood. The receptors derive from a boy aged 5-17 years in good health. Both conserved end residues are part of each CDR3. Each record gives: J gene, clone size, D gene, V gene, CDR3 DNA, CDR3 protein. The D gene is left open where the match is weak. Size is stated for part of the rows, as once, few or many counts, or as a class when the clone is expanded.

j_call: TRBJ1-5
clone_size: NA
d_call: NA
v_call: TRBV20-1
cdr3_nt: TGCAGTGCTAGAAGGTGGGGCAGTCAGCCCCAGCATTTT
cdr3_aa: CSARRWGSQPQHF

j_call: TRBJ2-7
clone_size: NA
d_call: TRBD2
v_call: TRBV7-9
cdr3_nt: TGTGCCAGCAGCGTAGCGTTGTCTAGCGGGAGCCACGAGCAGTACTTC
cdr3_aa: CASSVALSSGSHEQYF

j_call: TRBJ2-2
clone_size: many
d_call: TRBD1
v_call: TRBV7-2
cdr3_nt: TGTGCCAGCAGCCCAAGACAGGGAGCGGCCGGGGAGCTGTTTTTT
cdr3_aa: CASSPRQGAAGELFF

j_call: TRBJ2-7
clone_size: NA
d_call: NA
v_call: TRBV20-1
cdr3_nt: TGCAGTAGACAAAGGGCAGGAACCTACGAGCAGTACTTC
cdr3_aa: CSRQRAGTYEQYF

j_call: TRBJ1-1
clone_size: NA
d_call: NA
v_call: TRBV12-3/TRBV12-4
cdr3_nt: TGTGCCAGCAGTCGCATTCAGAACACTGAAGCTTTCTTT
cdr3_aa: CASSRIQNTEAFF

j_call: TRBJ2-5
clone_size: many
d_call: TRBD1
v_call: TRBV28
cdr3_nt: TGTGCCAGCAGCATTATCTTGAGGGGGCGCATCAAAGAGACCCAGTACTTC
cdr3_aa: CASSIILRGRIKETQYF

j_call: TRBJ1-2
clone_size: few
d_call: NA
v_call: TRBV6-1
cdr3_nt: TGTGCCAGCAGTCGGGTTGGGGCAGTCATCCCCTCTTTCTATGGCTACACCTTC
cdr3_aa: CASSRVGAVIPSFYGYTF

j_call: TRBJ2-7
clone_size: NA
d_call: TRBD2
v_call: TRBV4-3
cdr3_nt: TGCGCCAGCAGCCAGCTCGGGACTAGCGGGATATACTTCACCTACGAGCAGTACTTC
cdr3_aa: CASSQLGTSGIYFTYEQYF

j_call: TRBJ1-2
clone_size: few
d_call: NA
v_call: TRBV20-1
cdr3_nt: TGCAGTGCCGATACGCCGGGACGGAGAGGGGGCTACACCTTC
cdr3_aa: CSADTPGRRGGYTF

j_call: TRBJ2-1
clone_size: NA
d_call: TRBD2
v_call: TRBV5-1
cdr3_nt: TGCGCCAGCAGCAGGACTAGCGGGATTTCCTACAATGAGCAGTTCTTC
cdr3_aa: CASSRTSGISYNEQFF

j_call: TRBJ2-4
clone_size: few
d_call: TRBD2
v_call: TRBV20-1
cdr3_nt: TGCAGTGCTAGAGATCGGCTAGCGGGAGGGCCAGCCAAAAACATTCAGTACTTC
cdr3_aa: CSARDRLAGGPAKNIQYF

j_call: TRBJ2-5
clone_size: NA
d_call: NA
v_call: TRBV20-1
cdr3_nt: TGCAGTGCTACGGGGAGTAGCGGAGCCGAAGAGACCCAGTACTTC
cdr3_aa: CSATGSSGAEETQYF

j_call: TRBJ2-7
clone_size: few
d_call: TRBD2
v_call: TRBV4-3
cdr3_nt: TGCGCCAGCAGCCAGTCTAGCGGGAGTAATCCGAGCGAGCAGTACTTC
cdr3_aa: CASSQSSGSNPSEQYF

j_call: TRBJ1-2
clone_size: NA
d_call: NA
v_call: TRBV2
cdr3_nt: TGTGCCAGCCGATTGGGGGCGGCCGGCGGCTATGGCTACACCTTC
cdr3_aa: CASRLGAAGGYGYTF

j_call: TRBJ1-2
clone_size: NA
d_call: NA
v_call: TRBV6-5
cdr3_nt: TGTGCCAGCAGTTGGTCCGTGACAGGCAACTATGGCTACACCTTC
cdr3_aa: CASSWSVTGNYGYTF